Below, 3 T cell receptor beta chains from the same sample are listed, as sequenced in a study of blood T cell repertoires in COVID-19. Produced via immunoSEQ multiplex PCR; TCRdb's table is partial and in-frame only. The sample holds hundreds of thousands of clones; 70% to 90% are singletons and the top ten take more than 7.5%. Material for sequencing was peripheral blood. The receptor source for this set is a man aged 18 to 30 with active or convalescent COVID-19.

The gene calls are TRBV29-1 and TRBJ2-7; 13 positions match TRBD2. This CDR3 has 13 amino acids. The V gene end was trimmed by 6 bases and the J gene end by 3 bases; junction bases not matched to a gene: 2. Germline V gene sequence: CDR1 SQVTM, CDR2 ANQGSEA. CDR3 DNA: TGCAGCGTAAGGACTAGCGGGGGCTACGAGCAGTACTTC. Amino acid sequence: CSVRTSGGYEQYF.

The chain has TRBV15 and TRBJ1-2; possibly TRBD1 for D (5 bases). V lost 0 bases and J lost 8, with 13 bases in between. The germline V gene has CDR1 LNHNV and CDR2 YYDKDF (reference sequence). The CDR3 has 14 residues. For the CDR3, the DNA is TGTGCCACCAGCAGAGATGTGGGGGGGAGAGGCTACACCTTC. It translates to CATSRDVGGRGYTF.

V is TRBV10-3 and J is TRBJ2-1; 9 bases align to TRBD2. Germline V CDR1 and CDR2: ENHRY, SYGVKD. Trimming removed 2 bases from V and 4 bases from J; junction bases left unmatched: 0. The CDR3 covers 14 residues. CDR3 sequence reads: CAISEAGGYNEQFF. For the CDR3, the DNA is TGTGCCATCAGTGAGGCGGGGGGGTACAATGAGCAGTTCTTC.